These 14 T cell receptor beta chains originate from one sample sequenced in a study of radiation and T cells in renal cell carcinoma. Regarding time point: blood 4 weeks post-SBRT, at nephrectomy. The treatment denotes: 15 Gy SBRT to primary tumor, nephrectomy 4 weeks later. Repertoires were generated with immunoSEQ multiplex PCR, while TCRdb's copy carries only in-frame clones and drops some. The table lists around 74,000 clones, 83% of them singletons, with roughly 2.2% in the top ten. The sample was blood, taken from a patient whose treatment included radiotherapy and nephrectomy. All receptors come from an older woman with renal cell carcinoma.

The chain is built from TRBV5-6 and TRBJ1-4; 8 bases are a match to TRBD1. Looked up from germline, CDR1 is SGHDT and CDR2 is YYEEEE. The CDR3 has 14 amino acids. The J segment lost 3 bases and the V segment lost 2 bases, leaving 0 bases of the junction unmatched. The DNA for the CDR3 is TGTGCCAGCAGCTTACAGGGGGCTAATGAAAAACTGTTTTTT. Amino acids: CASSLQGANEKLFF.

This chain links TRBV6-6 with TRBJ1-2; 11 bases agree with TRBD1. V lost 4 bases, J lost 4 bases, and 5 bases stayed unmatched. The CDR3 is 15 residues long. Germline CDR1 is MNHNY and CDR2 is SVGAGI (reference sequence). Here the CDR3 DNA reads TGTGCCAGCAGTTTCGGACAGGGGGCAGGCTATGGCTACACCTTC. This gives the protein CASSFGQGAGYGYTF.

The chain is built from TRBV6-6 and TRBJ2-1; the D call may be TRBD1 or TRBD2 (5 bases each). This CDR3 region has 13 residues. V shed 3 bases and J shed 6 bases, with 9 bases lying between them. Per the germline V gene, CDR1 is MNHNY and CDR2 is SVGAGI (reference sequence). CDR3 residues: CASSYAGGNEQFF. The CDR3 DNA reads as TGTGCCAGCAGTTATGCTGGGGGCAATGAGCAGTTCTTC.

A few counts support this clone. V usage is TRBV27 and J usage is TRBJ1-1; D is possibly TRBD1 (5 bases). Germline assignment: CDR1 MNHEY and CDR2 SMNVEV (reference sequence). V shed 0 bases and J shed 1 base, with 9 bases lying between them. The CDR3 spans 15 residues. Here the CDR3 DNA reads TGTGCCAGCAGTTTATCGCCAGGGCCGAACACTGAAGCTTTCTTT. It translates to CASSLSPGPNTEAFF.

The rearrangement joins TRBV4-2 to TRBJ1-3; possible D gene TRBD1, 6 bases. This CDR3 has 15 amino acids. The germline CDR1 and CDR2 sequences are LGHNA and YNFKEQ. Trimming cost V 0 bases and J 6 bases, with 12 bases left between them. The CDR3 protein is CASSQELNRVNTIYF. The DNA for the CDR3 is TGTGCCAGCAGCCAAGAGTTAAACAGGGTAAACACCATATATTTT.

In this sample, this clone turned up a few times. This sequence joins TRBV28 and TRBJ1-4; 8 nucleotides agree with TRBD1. V lost 4 bases, J lost 5 bases, and 9 bases stayed unmatched. The CDR3 contains 16 residues. Germline V lookup: CDR1 MDHEN, CDR2 SYDVKM. The CDR3 sequence: CASSSLDRGPNEKLFF. For the CDR3, the DNA is TGTGCCAGCAGTTCCCTCGACAGGGGACCGAATGAAAAACTGTTTTTT.

The CDR3 here is CASSYGGSNQPQHF. The CDR3, as DNA: TGTGCCAGCAGTTACGGCGGAAGCAATCAGCCCCAGCATTTT. The gene calls are TRBV6-5 and TRBJ1-5; D gene unclear. With 2 bases removed from V and 1 base from J, the gap between germline ends came to 6 bases. The germline gives CDR1 MNHEY, CDR2 SVGAGI. This CDR3 has 14 amino acids.

V gene TRBV11-2 combines with J gene TRBJ2-7, with 10 nucleotides matching TRBD1. This CDR3 has 16 residues. CDR1 and CDR2 from the germline V gene are SGHAT and FQNNGV. V lost 4 bases, J lost 1 base, and 7 bases stayed unmatched. The CDR3 loop is CASSWAGTGVSYEQYF. CDR3 bases: TGTGCCAGCAGCTGGGCCGGGACAGGGGTATCCTACGAGCAGTACTTC.

The chain recombines TRBV19 with TRBJ2-3; D is possibly TRBD1 (5 bases). With 4 bases removed from V and 2 bases from J, the gap between germline ends came to 13 bases. The CDR3 extends over 15 amino acids. Per the germline V gene, CDR1 is LNHDA and CDR2 is SQIVND (reference sequence). The CDR3: CASSSRVSVTDTQYF. For the CDR3, the DNA is TGTGCCAGTAGTAGCAGGGTTTCGGTCACAGATACGCAGTATTTT.

CDR3 sequence: CASSAGTDYNEKLFF. The DNA of the CDR3 is TGTGCCAGCAGCGCAGGGACAGACTACAATGAAAAACTGTTTTTT. This chain uses TRBV9 with TRBJ1-4; 7 bases line up with TRBD1. V lost 3 bases, J lost 5 bases, and 7 bases stayed unmatched. The CDR3 contains 15 residues. Germline V gene lookup returns CDR1 SGDLS and CDR2 YYNGEE.

V usage is TRBV6-5 and J usage is TRBJ1-2; D unresolved. The CDR3 has 15 residues. Per the germline V gene, CDR1 is MNHEY and CDR2 is SVGAGI. V lost 0 bases to trimming and J lost 5 bases, with 13 bases between them. In DNA form, the CDR3 reads TGTGCCAGCAGTTACTCTTCATCCCTAGGATATGGCTACACCTTC. Protein sequence: CASSYSSSLGYGYTF.

The chain employs TRBV5-4 and TRBJ2-7; D may be TRBD1 or TRBD2 (5 bases each). The germline V gene encodes CDR1 SGHNT and CDR2 YYREEE (reference sequence). Trimming removed 3 bases from V and 1 base from J, with 11 bases in between. This CDR3 spans 14 amino acids. CDR3 in amino acids: CASSSGASSYEQYF. The CDR3 DNA is TGTGCCAGCAGCTCCGGGGCTAGTTCCTACGAGCAGTACTTC.

V is TRBV10-3 and J is TRBJ2-7, with D possibly being TRBD2 (6 bases). CDR3 length: 16 amino acids. Germline loops: CDR1 ENHRY, CDR2 SYGVKD. Between the trimmed V and J ends, which lost 1 base and 3 bases, there was a span of 16 bases. The DNA for the CDR3 is TGTGCCATCAGTGAGTGGGGAGGAGCACAGCACTACGAGCAGTACTTC. Its protein is CAISEWGGAQHYEQYF.

The genes are TRBV28 and TRBJ1-2; D is unclear. The length of the CDR3 is 14 residues. Trimming removed 8 bases from V and 6 bases from J, with 19 bases in between. Germline V gene data show CDR1 as MDHEN and CDR2 as SYDVKM. The CDR3 reads CASLGDGWVDGYTF. In nucleotides, the CDR3 is TGTGCCAGCTTGGGAGACGGGTGGGTAGATGGCTACACCTTC.